The T cell receptor beta chain under discussion was sequenced for a study of cytomegalovirus exposure and HLA in healthy donors. PCR involved 60 Vbeta and 13 Jbeta primers. Only in-frame clones appear in the TCRdb table, and some are missing; sequencing was by immunoSEQ multiplex PCR. The table lists about 190,000 clones, about four fifths of them singletons. In the case of this clone: Its antigen is not known.

Findings and limits, study-wide: Later on, an analysis tied about 17,000 TCR beta sequences to HLA alleles at 0.05 false discovery rate. Through in vitro validation, three CMV-associated chains were shown to be specific for CMV antigens.

Sequencing was done on a sample of PBMCs. The sequence came from a woman between 50 and 59 years old in good health and CMV-seropositive.

The CDR3 here is CASSQDWRTGGDYEQYF. In nucleotides, the CDR3 is TGCGCCAGCAGCCAAGATTGGAGGACAGGGGGCGACTACGAGCAGTACTTC. This chain links TRBV4-1 with TRBJ2-7, with TRBD1 identical over 11 bases. Germline CDR1 reads MGHRA; CDR2 reads YSYEKL. CDR3 length equals 17 residues. The ends lost 0 bases at V and 3 bases at J; junction bases unmatched: 7.